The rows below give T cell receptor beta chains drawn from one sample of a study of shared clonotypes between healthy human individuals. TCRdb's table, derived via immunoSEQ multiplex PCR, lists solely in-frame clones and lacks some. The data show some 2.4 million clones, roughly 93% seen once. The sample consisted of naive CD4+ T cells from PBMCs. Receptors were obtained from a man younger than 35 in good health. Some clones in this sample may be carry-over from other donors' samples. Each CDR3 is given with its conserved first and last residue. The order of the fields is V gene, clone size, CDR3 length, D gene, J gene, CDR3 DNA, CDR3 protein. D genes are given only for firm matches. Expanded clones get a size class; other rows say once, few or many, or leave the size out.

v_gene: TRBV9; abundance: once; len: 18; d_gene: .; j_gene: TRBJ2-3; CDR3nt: TGTGCCAGCAGCCCCCCCAAAGGGGTGCTACCGCGCACAGATACGCAGTATTTT; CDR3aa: CASSPPKGVLPRTDTQYF
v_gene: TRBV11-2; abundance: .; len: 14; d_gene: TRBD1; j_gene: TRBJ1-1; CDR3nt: TGTGCCAGCAGCTTAGGCAGGGGGGTTACTGAAGCTTTCTTT; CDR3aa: CASSLGRGVTEAFF
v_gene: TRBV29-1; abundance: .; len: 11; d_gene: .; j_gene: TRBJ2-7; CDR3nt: TGCAGCGTTGGTTCAGGGTACGAGCAGTACTTC; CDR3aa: CSVGSGYEQYF
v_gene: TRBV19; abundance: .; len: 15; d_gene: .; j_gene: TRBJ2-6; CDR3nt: TGTGCCAGTAGTTCAGGGGCGGCTGGGGCCAACGTCCTGACTTTC; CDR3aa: CASSSGAAGANVLTF
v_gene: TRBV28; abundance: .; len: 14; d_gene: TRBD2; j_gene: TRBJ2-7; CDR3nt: TGTGCCAGCAGTCCTCGGACTAGACGGGACGAGCAGTACTTC; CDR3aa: CASSPRTRRDEQYF
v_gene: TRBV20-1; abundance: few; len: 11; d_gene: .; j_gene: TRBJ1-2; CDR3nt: TGCAGTGCGTCGTCAGGGGATGGCTACACCTTC; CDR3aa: CSASSGDGYTF
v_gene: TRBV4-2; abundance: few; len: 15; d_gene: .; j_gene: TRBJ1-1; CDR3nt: TGTGCCAGCAGCATACCGGATGAGGGGCGGGGTGAAGCTTTCTTT; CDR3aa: CASSIPDEGRGEAFF
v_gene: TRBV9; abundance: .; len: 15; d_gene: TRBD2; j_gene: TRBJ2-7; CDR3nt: TGTGCCAGCAGGAAAACTAGCGGGAGCTCCGGCGAGCAGTACTTC; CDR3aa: CASRKTSGSSGEQYF
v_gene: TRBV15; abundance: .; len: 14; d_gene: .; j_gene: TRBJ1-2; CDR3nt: TGTGCCACCAGCAGAGTTGGAGTCAACTATGGCTACACCTTC; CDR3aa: CATSRVGVNYGYTF
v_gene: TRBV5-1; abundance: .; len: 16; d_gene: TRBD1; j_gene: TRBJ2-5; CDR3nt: TGCGCCAGCAGCTTGGTCCCGACAGGGGGAGGAGAGACCCAGTACTTC; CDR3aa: CASSLVPTGGGETQYF